This T cell receptor beta chain comes out of a study of T cells in localized non-small cell lung cancer. Findings of the study overall: For the top 100 tumor clones, a median roughly 56 also appeared in adjacent lung.

Only in-frame clones appear in the TCRdb table, and some are missing; sequencing was by immunoSEQ multiplex PCR. The repertoire consists of a few thousand clones, with approximately 30% occurring once and the leading ten covering around a sixth. Comment on this clone: What it binds is not known.

The material sequenced was lung tumor tissue, taken before any cancer treatment. The receptor was isolated from a female donor aged 60 or older with stage II squamous cell lung carcinoma.

The CDR3 is CASSGTGVSYEQYF. CDR3 DNA: TGTGCCAGCAGCGGGACGGGTGTTTCCTACGAGCAGTACTTC. The chain has TRBV11-3 and TRBJ2-7, with D perhaps assigned TRBD1 or TRBD2 (5 bases each). The ends were cut back, 5 bases at V and 1 base at J, with 12 bases in the middle. The CDR3 spans 14 residues. Germline V gives CDR1 SGHNT, CDR2 YENEEA.